The entry below describes one T cell receptor (beta chain). TCRdb keeps only in-frame clones here, not all; method: immunoSEQ multiplex PCR. The sample carries under 85,000 clones, less than 95% recorded once. The record originates from a study of T cell responses to AZD1222 COVID-19 vaccine. The CDR3 totals 14 residues. Germline assignment: CDR1 LNHDA and CDR2 SQIVND (reference sequence). The V segment lost 7 bases and the J segment 5 bases; nucleotides outside the gene matches: 8. J is TRBJ1-1 and V is TRBV19; 9 nucleotides match TRBD1. The receptor's source is an adult who received the AZD1222 COVID-19 vaccine. The sequenced sample was peripheral blood, obtained 28 days after the second AZD1222 dose. The CDR3 sequence is CASIPDRGGTEAFF. In DNA, the CDR3 is TGTGCCAGTATCCCCGACAGGGGGGGGACTGAAGCTTTCTTT.